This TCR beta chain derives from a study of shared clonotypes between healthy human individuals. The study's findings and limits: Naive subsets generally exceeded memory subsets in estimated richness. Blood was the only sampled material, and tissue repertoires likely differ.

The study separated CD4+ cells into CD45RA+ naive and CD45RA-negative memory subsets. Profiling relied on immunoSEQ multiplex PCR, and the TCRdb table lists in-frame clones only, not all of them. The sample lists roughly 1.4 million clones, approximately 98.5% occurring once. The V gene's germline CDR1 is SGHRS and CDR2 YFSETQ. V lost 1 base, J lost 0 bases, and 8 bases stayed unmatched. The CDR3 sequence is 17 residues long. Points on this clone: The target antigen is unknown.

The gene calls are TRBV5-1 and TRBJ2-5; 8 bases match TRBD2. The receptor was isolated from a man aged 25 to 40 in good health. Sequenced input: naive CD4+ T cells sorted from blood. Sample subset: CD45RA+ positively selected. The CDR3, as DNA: TGCGCCAGCAGCTTGATAGGGACTAGATTGTACCAAGAGACCCAGTACTTC. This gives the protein CASSLIGTRLYQETQYF.